This entry describes one TCR beta chain. These data come from a study of monozygotic twins with inflammatory bowel disease. The length of the CDR3 is 16 residues. Germline V gives CDR1 MNHNS, CDR2 SASEGT. Eight cDNA synthesis reactions were run for every sample. Following a re-call of the 5' RACE reads, TCRdb has one entry per CDR3 protein and lacks DNA. This sample carries about 330,000 distinct CDR3 sequences, with approximately 2% going to the ten biggest clones. This sequence joins TRBV6-1 and TRBJ2-7; the TRBD2 assignment by TCRdb is unverifiable without DNA. The sequence derives from a human donor with ulcerative colitis or Crohn's disease, or a healthy co-twin of an affected twin (not recorded which). Specimen: blood. The CDR3 is CASSREGTDRAYEQYF.